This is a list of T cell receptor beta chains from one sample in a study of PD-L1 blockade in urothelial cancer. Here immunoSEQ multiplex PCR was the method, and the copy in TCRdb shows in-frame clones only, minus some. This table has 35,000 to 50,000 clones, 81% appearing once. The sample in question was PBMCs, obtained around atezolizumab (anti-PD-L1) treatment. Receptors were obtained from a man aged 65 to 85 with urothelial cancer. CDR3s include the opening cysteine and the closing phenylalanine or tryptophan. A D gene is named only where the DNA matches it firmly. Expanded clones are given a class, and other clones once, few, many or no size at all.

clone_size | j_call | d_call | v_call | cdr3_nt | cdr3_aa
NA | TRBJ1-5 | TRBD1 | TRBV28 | TGTGCCAGCAGAGTAGGGGGCTGGGGAAGCAATCAGCCCCAGCATTTT | CASRVGGWGSNQPQHF
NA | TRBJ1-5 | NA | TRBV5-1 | TGCGCCAGCAGCTTATCGGGGGTTAATCAGCCCCAGCATTTT | CASSLSGVNQPQHF
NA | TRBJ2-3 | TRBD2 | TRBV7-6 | TGTGCCAGCAGCTGGACTAGCGGGACAGATACGCAGTATTTT | CASSWTSGTDTQYF
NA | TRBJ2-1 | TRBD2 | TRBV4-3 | TGCGCCAGCAGCCAAGATCTTGGCGGGAGCTCCTACAATGAGCAGTTCTTC | CASSQDLGGSSYNEQFF
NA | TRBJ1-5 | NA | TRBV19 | TGTGCCAGTAGTATAGATACAGGGACCAATCAGCCCCAGCATTTT | CASSIDTGTNQPQHF
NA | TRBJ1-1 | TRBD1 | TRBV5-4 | TGTGCCAGCATACAACAGGGGTTAGACACTGAAGCTTTCTTT | CASIQQGLDTEAFF
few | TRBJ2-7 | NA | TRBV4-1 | TGCGCCAGCAGCCAATCCCCCGCTAGGGGTCCTGGCGAGCAGTACTTC | CASSQSPARGPGEQYF
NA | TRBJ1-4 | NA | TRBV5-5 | TGTGCCAGCAGCTTGTGGCCAGGGGAAGGGCCAAGTAATGAAAAACTGTTTTTT | CASSLWPGEGPSNEKLFF
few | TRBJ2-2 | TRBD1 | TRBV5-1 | TGCGCCAGCAGCCTCCCACAGGGGCCCAGCGAGAGGGAGCTGTTTTTT | CASSLPQGPSERELFF
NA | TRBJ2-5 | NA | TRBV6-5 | TGTGCCAGCAGTTACTCGGGCAGGGCAGAGACCCAGTACTTC | CASSYSGRAETQYF
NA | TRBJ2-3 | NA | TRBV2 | TGTGCCAGCAGTGGGGAGAAAGGCACAGATACGCAGTATTTT | CASSGEKGTDTQYF
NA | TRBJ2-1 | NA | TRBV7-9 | TGTGCCAGCAGCTTAGGGACCTCGGCGGGGAATGAGCAGTTCTTC | CASSLGTSAGNEQFF
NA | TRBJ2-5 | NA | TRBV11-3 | TGTGCCAGCAGCCTAAAAGAGACCCAGTACTTC | CASSLKETQYF
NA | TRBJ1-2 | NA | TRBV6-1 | TGTGCCAGCAGTGAAGTTCCCAGTGGCTACACCTTC | CASSEVPSGYTF
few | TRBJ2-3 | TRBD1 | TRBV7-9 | TGTGCCAGCAGCCTAACAGGGGGCGCGAATACGCAGTATTTT | CASSLTGGANTQYF
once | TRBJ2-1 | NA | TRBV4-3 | TGCGCCAGCAGCCAAGATCGGGTCGCCTACAATGAGCAGTTCTTC | CASSQDRVAYNEQFF
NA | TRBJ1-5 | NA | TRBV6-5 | TGTGCCAGCAGTTTTCAGGGTGGCAGCAATCAGCCCCAGCATTTT | CASSFQGGSNQPQHF
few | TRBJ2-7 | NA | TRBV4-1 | TGCGCCAGCACCATGACTCCAAACCACTACGAGCAGTACTTC | CASTMTPNHYEQYF
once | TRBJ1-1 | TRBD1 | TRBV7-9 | TGTGCCAGCAGCCGCCTGGGACAGGGGATGAACACTGAAGCTTTCTTT | CASSRLGQGMNTEAFF
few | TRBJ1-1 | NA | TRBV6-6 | TGTGCCAGCTTCTCCAAGGGGGGGCGCAGAGATATTGGAACTTTCTTT | CASFSKGGRRDIGTFF
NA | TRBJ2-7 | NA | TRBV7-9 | TGTGCCAGCAGCTTTCGGTTCGAGCAGTACTTC | CASSFRFEQYF
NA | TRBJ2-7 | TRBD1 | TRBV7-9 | TGTGCCAGCAGCCCGCCGGGACAGGGGGCTCTGAGGGAGCAGTACTTC | CASSPPGQGALREQYF
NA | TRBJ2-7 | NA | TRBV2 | TGTGCCAGCAGTGAAGCGGCGGCATACGAGCAGTACTTC | CASSEAAAYEQYF
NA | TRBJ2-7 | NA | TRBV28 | TGTGCCAGCACCTCGGACCCGGGGGAGCAGTACTTC | CASTSDPGEQYF
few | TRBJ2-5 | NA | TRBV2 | TGTGCCAGCACATTCATGGGGCCACAAGAGACCCAGTACTTC | CASTFMGPQETQYF
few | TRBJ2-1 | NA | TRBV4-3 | TGCGCCAGCAGCCAAGTCCACGGGGGAGACGAGCAGTTCTTC | CASSQVHGGDEQFF
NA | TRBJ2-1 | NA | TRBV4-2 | TGTGCCAGCAGCCAAGATCGAGGGTGGAATGAGCAGTTCTTC | CASSQDRGWNEQFF
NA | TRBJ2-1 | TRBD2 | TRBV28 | TGTGCCAGCAGTTCAAAACGACTAGCGGGAGTGGCGTACAATGAGCAGTTCTTC | CASSSKRLAGVAYNEQFF
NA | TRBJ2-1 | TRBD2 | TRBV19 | TGTGCCAGTAGTATTTTGCCCGCGGGGGATGAGCAGTTCTTC | CASSILPAGDEQFF
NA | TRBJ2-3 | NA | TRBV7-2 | TGTGCCAGCAGCCCCTCGGGAACACGCACAGATACGCAGTATTTT | CASSPSGTRTDTQYF
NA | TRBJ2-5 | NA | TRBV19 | TGTGCCAGTAGTAAGAGTCAAGAGACCCAGTACTTC | CASSKSQETQYF
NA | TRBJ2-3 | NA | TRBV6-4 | TGTGCCAGCAGTGACTCGTACGGGTCCCCCCCAGATACGCAGTATTTT | CASSDSYGSPPDTQYF
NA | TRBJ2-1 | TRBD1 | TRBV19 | TGTGCCAGTAGTATAGATCGGGACAGCTCATACAATGAGCAGTTCTTC | CASSIDRDSSYNEQFF
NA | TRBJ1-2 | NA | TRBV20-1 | TGCAGTGCTAGTTCGCGGGGAGGCTACACCTTC | CSASSRGGYTF
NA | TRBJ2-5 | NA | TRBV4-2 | TGTGCCAGCAGCCAAGCGGGGATGCAAGAGACCCAGTACTTC | CASSQAGMQETQYF
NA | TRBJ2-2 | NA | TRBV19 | TGTGCCAGTAGTCCAATCGAGGTATGGACCGGGGAGCTGTTTTTT | CASSPIEVWTGELFF
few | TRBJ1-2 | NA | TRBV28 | TGTGCCAGCAGCTCCCAGTTTGGCTACACCTTC | CASSSQFGYTF
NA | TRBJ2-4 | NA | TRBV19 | TGTGCCAGTAGTCCCACCCGACAGGGAGGCATTCAGTACTTC | CASSPTRQGGIQYF
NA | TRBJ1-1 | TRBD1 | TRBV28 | TGTGCCAGCAGTCCCTACAGGGGTAACACTGAAGCTTTCTTT | CASSPYRGNTEAFF
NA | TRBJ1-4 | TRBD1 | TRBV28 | TGTGCCAGCAGTTCGGGACAGAGTAATGAAAAACTGTTTTTT | CASSSGQSNEKLFF
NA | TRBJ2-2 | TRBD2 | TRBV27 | TGTGCCAGCAATCGGCGACTAGCGGGAACCGGGGAGCTGTTTTTT | CASNRRLAGTGELFF
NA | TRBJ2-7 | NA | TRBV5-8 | TGTGCCAGCAGCCCCGAGCAGGTGGATTTGCCCTCCTACGAGCAGTACTTC | CASSPEQVDLPSYEQYF
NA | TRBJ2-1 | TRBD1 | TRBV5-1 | TGCGCCAGCAGCGTACAGGGGGCCTCCTACAATGAGCAGTTCTTC | CASSVQGASYNEQFF
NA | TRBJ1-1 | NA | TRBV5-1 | TGCGCCAGCAGGTCTACAGGGAACCCTGAAGCTTTCTTT | CASRSTGNPEAFF
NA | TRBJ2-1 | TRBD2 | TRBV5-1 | TGCGCCAGCAGCCTGGGGACTAGCGGGCGTATCCTAGAGCAGTTCTTC | CASSLGTSGRILEQFF
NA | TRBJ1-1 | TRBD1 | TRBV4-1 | TGCGCCAGCAGCCCAGAGGAATACAGGGGTGGCACTGAAGCTTTCTTT | CASSPEEYRGGTEAFF
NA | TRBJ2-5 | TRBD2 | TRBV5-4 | TGTGCCAGCAGCTACTACAGGGCGGGAGGGCAGGAGACCCAGTACTTC | CASSYYRAGGQETQYF
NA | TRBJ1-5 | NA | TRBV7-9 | TGTGCCAGCAGCCCAAATACAGGGCCGAATCAGCCCCAGCATTTT | CASSPNTGPNQPQHF
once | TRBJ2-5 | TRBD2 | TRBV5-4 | TGTGCCAGCAGTCCCCCGCCCCTCGGACTAGCGCTCCAAGAGACCCAGTACTTC | CASSPPPLGLALQETQYF
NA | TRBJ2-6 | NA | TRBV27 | TGTGCCAGCAGTTTAACTCTGCTTGGGGCCAACGTCCTGACTTTC | CASSLTLLGANVLTF
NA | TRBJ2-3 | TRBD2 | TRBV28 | TGTGCCAGCAGCCGTAGCGGGGCAGATACGCAGTATTTT | CASSRSGADTQYF
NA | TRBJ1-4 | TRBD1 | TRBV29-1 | TGCAGCGTCGGACAGGGGGCATTAAATGAAAAACTGTTTTTT | CSVGQGALNEKLFF
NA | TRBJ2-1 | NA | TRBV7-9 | TGTGCCAGCAGCCCATCCTACAATGAGCAGTTCTTC | CASSPSYNEQFF